The 7 T cell receptor beta chains reported below all come from one sample, sequenced in a study of blood T cell repertoires in COVID-19. Profiling relied on immunoSEQ multiplex PCR, and the TCRdb table lists in-frame clones only, not all of them. This table holds over 300,000 clones, roughly 85% found once. The material sequenced was peripheral blood. The receptor set was obtained from a human donor in a cohort sampled during active COVID-19.

The rearrangement links TRBV5-6 to TRBJ1-1, with D possibly matching TRBD1 (5 bases). Between the trimmed V and J ends, which lost 3 bases and 7 bases, there was a span of 19 bases. Germline V gene lookup returns CDR1 SGHDT and CDR2 YYEEEE. CDR3 length: 15 residues. For the CDR3, the DNA is TGTGCCAGCAGCTCTCCGGGACGGGGGGAAAGTGAAGCTTTCTTT. It specifies CASSSPGRGESEAFF.

The chain couples TRBV18 to TRBJ1-4, with D perhaps matching TRBD1 (6 bases). The CDR3 length is 14 residues. V was clipped by 3 bases and J by 8 bases, with 13 bases between them. The germline V gene has CDR1 KGHSH and CDR2 LQKENI. DNA of the CDR3: TGTGCCAGCTCACCGTTTCAGGGGCTCGAAAAACTGTTTTTT. Its protein is CASSPFQGLEKLFF. Drawing the rest from reference TRBV18 and TRBJ1-4, the complete variable domain is NAGVMQNPRHLVRRRGQEARLRCSPMKGHSHVYWYRQLPEEGLKFMVYLQKENIIDESGMPKERFSAEFPKEGPSILRIQQVVRGDSAAYFCASSPFQGLEKLFFGSGTQLSVL.

The V call is TRBV30, the J call TRBJ2-7; a weak D match, TRBD1 (5 bases). Germline values: CDR1 GTSNPN, CDR2 SVGIG (reference sequence). Trimming left V 2 bases short and J 6 bases short, with 11 bases between. The CDR3 covers 12 residues. CDR3 in DNA: TGTGCCTGGAGTAAGAAGGGGCTCGAGCAGTACTTC. This encodes CAWSKKGLEQYF.

The chain joins TRBV6-5 to TRBJ2-7, with D perhaps TRBD2 (6 bases). Germline CDR1 and CDR2: MNHEY and SVGAGI. The CDR3 consists of 14 residues. V was pared by 0 bases and J by 6 bases, with 12 bases between. The CDR3 sequence is CASSYSGLASEQYF. In DNA, the CDR3 is TGTGCCAGCAGTTACTCGGGTCTAGCGAGCGAGCAGTACTTC.

The J gene is TRBJ1-1, the V gene TRBV2; weak D call: TRBD1 (5 bases). Deletions cut 7 bases from V and 1 base from J, with 10 bases between. The CDR3 spans 13 residues. Per the germline V gene, CDR1 is SNHLY and CDR2 is FYNNEI. CDR3 DNA: TGTGCCAGCAATGGGAGGGGGAACACTGAAGCTTTCTTT. It codes for CASNGRGNTEAFF.

The chain links TRBV30 to TRBJ2-7; no firm D call. This CDR3 is built from 12 residues. Germline CDR1 GTSNPN, CDR2 SVGIG (reference sequence). Trimming removed 2 bases from V and 5 bases from J, with 10 bases in between. As DNA, the CDR3 is TGTGCCTGGAGTCTAAACCTGGACGAGCAGTACTTC. This sequence encodes CAWSLNLDEQYF.

This chain connects TRBV6-5 to TRBJ1-6, with TRBD1 matching over 9 bases. The CDR3 has 13 amino acids. V was pared by 3 bases and J by 10 bases, with 1 base of the junction left unmatched. Germline V gene data show CDR1 as MNHEY and CDR2 as SVGAGI. The CDR3 reads CASSYGTGSPLHF. The CDR3 DNA reads TGTGCCAGCAGTTATGGGACAGGGTCACCCCTCCACTTT.